This TCR beta chain was captured in a study of T cells after yellow fever vaccination. As TCR cDNA was made by 5'RACE template switching, a universal primer site and UMIs were added. TCRdb fed the 5' RACE reads into MiXCR, producing one record per CDR3 protein. The profile covers roughly 160,000 distinct CDR3 sequences, with more than 5.5% appearing a single time and more than 2% taken by the ten largest. This CDR3 spans 13 amino acids. Between the trimmed V and J ends, which lost 2 bases and 0 bases, there was a span of 2 bases. Germline-derived CDR1 and CDR2 are SGHDN and FVKESK. Study-wide findings and caveats: Clones from primary vaccination mostly reappeared after the booster (approximately 96% CD4, about 85% CD8). The secondary response was weaker, and its peak arrived faster, on day 5 versus 15.

As for this clonotype: Its antigen is still unknown.

The chain has TRBV14 and TRBJ1-3; D gene unclear. This TCR came from a man aged 18 to 30 who received the YFV17D yellow fever vaccine. This material consisted of CD4+ T cells sorted from PBMCs, taken about 5 days after the first yellow fever vaccination. CDR3 residues: CASSQTSGNTIYF. The CDR3 DNA sequence: TGTGCCAGCAGCCAAACCTCTGGAAACACCATATATTTT.